This T cell receptor beta chain appears in the sequencing data of a study of blood T cells in healthy people across ages. The CDR3 is 15 amino acids. Trimming cost V 6 bases and J 2 bases, with 14 bases left between them. CDR1 and CDR2 (germline): MNHEY, SMNVEV (reference sequence). The second PCR ran about 6 to 12 cycles with a sample-barcoded 5' primer and J-beta primers. TCRdb reanalysed the 5' RACE reads using MiXCR and keeps one entry per CDR3 protein. This repertoire shows some 1.4 million distinct CDR3 sequences, 42% found once; its top ten account for 7.9%. A note on this clonotype: Its antigen is undetermined.

Study results and caveats: Roughly linear declines in TCR beta diversity per million T cells occurred with age.

Input material: blood. This chain joins TRBV27 and TRBJ1-5; D gene ambiguous. This TCR derives from a woman between 18 and 29 years old in good health. The CDR3 coding sequence is TGTGCCAGCAGGCCTTATTCTATTGGCAATCAGCCCCAGCATTTT. Translated, it gives CASRPYSIGNQPQHF.